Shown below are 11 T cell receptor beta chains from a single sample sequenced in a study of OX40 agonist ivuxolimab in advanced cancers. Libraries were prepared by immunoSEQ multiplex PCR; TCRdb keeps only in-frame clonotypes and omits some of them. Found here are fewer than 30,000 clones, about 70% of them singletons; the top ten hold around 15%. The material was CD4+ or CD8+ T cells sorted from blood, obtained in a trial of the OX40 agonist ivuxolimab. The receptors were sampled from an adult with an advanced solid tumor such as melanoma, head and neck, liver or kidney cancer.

The CDR3 nucleotides are TGTGCCAGCAGCGGAGTTGGGGACGAGCAGTACTTC. Translating it yields CASSGVGDEQYF. V usage is TRBV9 and J usage is TRBJ2-7, with unresolved D. The CDR3 runs to 12 residues. Trimming stripped 3 bases from V and 5 bases from J, with 9 bases between. The germline V gene encodes CDR1 SGDLS and CDR2 YYNGEE.

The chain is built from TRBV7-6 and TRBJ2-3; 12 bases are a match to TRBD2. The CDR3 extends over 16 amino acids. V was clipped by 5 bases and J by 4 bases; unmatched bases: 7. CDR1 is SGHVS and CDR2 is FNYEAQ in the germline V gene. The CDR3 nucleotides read TGTGCCAGCAGCGGGGGACTAGCGGGTGAATCAGATACGCAGTATTTT. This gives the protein CASSGGLAGESDTQYF. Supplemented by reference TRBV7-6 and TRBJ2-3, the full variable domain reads GAGVSQSPRYKVTKRGQDVALRCDPISGHVSLYWYRQALGQGPEFLTYFNYEAQQDKSGLPNDRFSAERPEGSISTLTIQRTEQRDSAMYRCASSGGLAGESDTQYFGPGTRLTVL.

The CDR3 loop reads CASSEAIPGVASSGNTIYF. CDR3 nucleotide sequence: TGTGCCAGCAGTGAAGCCATCCCCGGGGTCGCCAGCTCTGGAAACACCATATATTTT. This chain joins TRBV6-1 and TRBJ1-3, with no clear D. The CDR3 is 19 residues long. The V gene lost 0 bases and the J gene lost 0 bases, with 18 bases spanning the gap. Germline V gene data show CDR1 as MNHNS and CDR2 as SASEGT.

CDR3 nucleotides: TGCGCCAGCAGAACAAAGGGGTCCGGGACAGCTATCTGGGTACGCGAGCAGTACTTC. Its protein is CASRTKGSGTAIWVREQYF. This sequence joins TRBV5-1 and TRBJ2-7; 7 nucleotides align to TRBD1. The ends lost 5 bases at V and 6 bases at J; junction bases unmatched: 26. This CDR3 comprises 19 residues. Germline V lookup: CDR1 SGHRS, CDR2 YFSETQ.

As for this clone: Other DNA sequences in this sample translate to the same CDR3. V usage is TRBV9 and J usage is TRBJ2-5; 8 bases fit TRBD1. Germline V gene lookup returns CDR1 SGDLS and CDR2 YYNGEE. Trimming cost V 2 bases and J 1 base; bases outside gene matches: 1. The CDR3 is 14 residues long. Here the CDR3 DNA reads TGTGCCAGCAGCGTTGGACAGGGCCAAGAGACCCAGTACTTC. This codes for CASSVGQGQETQYF.

The CDR3 region is CASSSLADTQYF. CDR3 DNA sequence: TGTGCCAGCAGCTCCCTGGCAGATACGCAGTATTTT. This sequence joins TRBV7-6 and TRBJ2-3; D unresolved. CDR3 size: 12 residues. Trimming left V 4 bases short and J 4 bases short, with 6 bases between. Germline-derived CDR1 and CDR2 are SGHVS and FNYEAQ.

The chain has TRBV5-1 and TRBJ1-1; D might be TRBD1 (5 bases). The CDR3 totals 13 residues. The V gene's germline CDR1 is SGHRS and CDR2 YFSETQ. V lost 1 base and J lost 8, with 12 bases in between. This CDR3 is CASSLNPRTEAFF. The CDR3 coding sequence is TGCGCCAGCAGCTTGAACCCACGGACAGAAGCTTTCTTT.

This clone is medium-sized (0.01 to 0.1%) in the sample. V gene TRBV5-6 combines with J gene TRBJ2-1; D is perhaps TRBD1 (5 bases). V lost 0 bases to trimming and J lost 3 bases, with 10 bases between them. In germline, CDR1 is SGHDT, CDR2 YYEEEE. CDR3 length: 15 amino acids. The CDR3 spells CASSLEGLGYNEQFF. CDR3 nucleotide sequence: TGTGCCAGCAGCTTGGAGGGGTTGGGCTACAATGAGCAGTTCTTC.

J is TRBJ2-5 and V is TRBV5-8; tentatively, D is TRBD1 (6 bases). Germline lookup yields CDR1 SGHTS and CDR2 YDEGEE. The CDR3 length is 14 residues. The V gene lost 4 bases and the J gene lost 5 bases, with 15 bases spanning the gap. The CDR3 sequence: CASSGSTGRETQYF. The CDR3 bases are TGTGCCAGCAGCGGATCGACAGGACGGGAGACCCAGTACTTC.

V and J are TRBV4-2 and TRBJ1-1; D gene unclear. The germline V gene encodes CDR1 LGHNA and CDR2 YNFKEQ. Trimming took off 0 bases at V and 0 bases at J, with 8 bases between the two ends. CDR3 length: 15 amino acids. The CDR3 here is CASSQDETLNTEAFF. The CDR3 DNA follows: TGTGCCAGCAGCCAAGATGAGACACTGAACACTGAAGCTTTCTTT.

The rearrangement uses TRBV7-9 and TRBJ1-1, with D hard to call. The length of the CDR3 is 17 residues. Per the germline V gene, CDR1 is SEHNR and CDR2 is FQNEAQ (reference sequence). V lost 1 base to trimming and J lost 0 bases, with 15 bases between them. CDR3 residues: CASSLGPLWQLNTEAFF. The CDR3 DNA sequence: TGTGCCAGCAGCTTAGGCCCCTTATGGCAGCTGAACACTGAAGCTTTCTTT.